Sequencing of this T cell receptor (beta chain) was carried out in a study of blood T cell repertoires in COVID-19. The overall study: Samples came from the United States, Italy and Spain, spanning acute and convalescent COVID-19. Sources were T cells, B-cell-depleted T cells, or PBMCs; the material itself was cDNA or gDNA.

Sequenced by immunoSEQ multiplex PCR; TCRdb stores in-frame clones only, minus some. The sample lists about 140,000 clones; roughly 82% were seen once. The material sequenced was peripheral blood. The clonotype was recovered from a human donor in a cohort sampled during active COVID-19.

The CDR3 bases are TGCGCCAGCACCCTATCGACTAGCGCTGGGTACAATGAGCAGTTCTTC. This sequence encodes CASTLSTSAGYNEQFF. This rearrangement joins TRBV5-1 to TRBJ2-1; 8 positions agree with TRBD2. The V gene's germline CDR1 is SGHRS and CDR2 YFSETQ. V lost 6 bases to trimming and J lost 4 bases; unmatched junction nucleotides: 12. The CDR3 contains 16 residues.